This TCR beta chain derives from a study of graft-versus-host responses after intestinal transplantation. Sequencing used immunoSEQ multiplex PCR; TCRdb keeps in-frame clones, though not all of them. Of 11,000 to 15,000 clones detected, roughly 32% appear once; the ten largest clones hold about 2.5%. The germline V gene encodes CDR1 MNHNS and CDR2 SASEGT. The CDR3 loop spans 15 amino acids. Trimming removed 7 bases at V and 1 base at J, with 16 bases between. Irradiated stimulators labeled with violet dye, 200,000 in number, were plated with 200,000 CFSE-labeled responders. The clonotype originates from a human patient who received an intestinal transplant. This sequence joins TRBV6-1 and TRBJ1-1; D might be TRBD1 (6 bases). The specimen comprised alloreactive CD8+ T cells from a mixed lymphocyte reaction culture, sampled before intestinal transplant. The subset here: CFSE-low proliferating T cells sorted from approximately six-day pre-transplant mixed lymphocyte reaction (GvH or HvG direction). In DNA form, the CDR3 reads TGTGCCAGCACCGTTAGGGGACAAAAGAACACTGAAGCTTTCTTT. The encoded protein is CASTVRGQKNTEAFF.